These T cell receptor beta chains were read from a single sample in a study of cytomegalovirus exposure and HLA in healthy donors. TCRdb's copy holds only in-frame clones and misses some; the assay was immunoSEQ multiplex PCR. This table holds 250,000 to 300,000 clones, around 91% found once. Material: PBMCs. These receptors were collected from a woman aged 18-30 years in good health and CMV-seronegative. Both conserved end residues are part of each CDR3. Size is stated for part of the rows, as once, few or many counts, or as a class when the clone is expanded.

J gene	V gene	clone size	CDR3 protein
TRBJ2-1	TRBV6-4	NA	CASSDSAGGYNEQFF
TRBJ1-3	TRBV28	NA	CASSLPSIPSGNTIYF
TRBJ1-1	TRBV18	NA	CASSQQSPNTEAFF
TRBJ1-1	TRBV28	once	CASKTGWDYPSGDIQYTEAFF
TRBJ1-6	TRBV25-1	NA	CASSPGTGFPNSPLHF
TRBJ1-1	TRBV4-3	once	CASSQALHRGQNTEAFF
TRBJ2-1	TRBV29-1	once	CSGLLADYNEQFF
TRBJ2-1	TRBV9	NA	CASSAAGTKYNEQFF
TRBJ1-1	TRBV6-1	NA	CASSENLQGSTEAFF
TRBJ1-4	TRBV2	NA	CASSEGGRDNEKLFF
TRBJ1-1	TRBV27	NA	CASSLTGRMMNTEAFF
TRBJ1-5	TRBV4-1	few	CASSQGQGMDQPQHF
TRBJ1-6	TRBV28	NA	CASSRTDYNSPLHF
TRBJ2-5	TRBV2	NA	CASSQQGRVETQYF
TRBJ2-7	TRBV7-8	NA	CASSFGTGETYEQYF